This TCR beta chain was retrieved from a study of T cells in Graves' hyperthyroidism and ophthalmopathy. Germline assignment: CDR1 GTSNPN and CDR2 SVGIG (reference sequence). V was clipped by 0 bases and J by 8 bases; unmatched bases: 2. The CDR3 spans 15 residues. PBMCs were sourced from roughly 9.1 ml fresh peripheral blood. This clonotype has at least ten counts. What it recognizes is unknown. The investigators amplified TCR beta CDR3 regions from RNA transcripts. When the TCR CDR3 underwent first-round RT-PCR, the HTBI primer set was used. TCRdb independently ran MiXCR on the multiplex PCR reads; one entry per CDR3 protein. This table holds around 600,000 distinct CDR3 sequences, roughly 15% found once. Study results and caveats: Classification by a 13 V-J model distinguished ophthalmopathy from stable hyperthyroidism. Most expanded thyroid clonotypes above 0.001 recurred in blood.

The V and J genes are TRBV30 and TRBJ2-1; 15 bases are a match to TRBD2. This TCR came from a woman aged 45 to 65 with Graves' ophthalmopathy. Sequencing input: blood. CDR3 nucleotides: TGTGCCTGGAGTGTATGGACTAGCGGGAGGGATGAGCAGTTCTTC. Residues: CAWSVWTSGRDEQFF.